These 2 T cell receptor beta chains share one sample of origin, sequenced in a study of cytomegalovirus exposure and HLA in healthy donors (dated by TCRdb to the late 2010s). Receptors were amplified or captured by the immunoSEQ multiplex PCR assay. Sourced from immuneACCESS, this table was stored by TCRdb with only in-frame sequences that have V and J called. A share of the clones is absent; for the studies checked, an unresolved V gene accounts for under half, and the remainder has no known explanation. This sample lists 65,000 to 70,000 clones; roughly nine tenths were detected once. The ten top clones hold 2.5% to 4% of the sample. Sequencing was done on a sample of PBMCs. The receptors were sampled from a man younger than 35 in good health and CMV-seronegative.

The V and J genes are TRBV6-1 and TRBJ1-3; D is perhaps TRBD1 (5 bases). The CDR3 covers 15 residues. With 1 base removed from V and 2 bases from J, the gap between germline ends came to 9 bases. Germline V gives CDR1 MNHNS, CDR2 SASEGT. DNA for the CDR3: TGTGCCAGCAGTGAAGGAAGGGGCACTGGAAACACCATATATTTT. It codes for CASSEGRGTGNTIYF.

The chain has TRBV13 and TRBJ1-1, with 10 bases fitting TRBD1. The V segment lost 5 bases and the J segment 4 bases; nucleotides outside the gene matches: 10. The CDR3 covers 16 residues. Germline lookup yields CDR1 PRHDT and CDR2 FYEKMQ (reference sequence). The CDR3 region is CASSPYFGQGGTEAFF. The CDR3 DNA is TGTGCCAGCAGCCCTTACTTCGGACAGGGGGGCACTGAAGCTTTCTTT.